The 21 T cell receptor beta chains below all came from one sample that was sequenced in a study of cytomegalovirus exposure and HLA in healthy donors. The PCR was carried out with 60 Vbeta primers and 13 Jbeta primers. The data were produced by immunoSEQ multiplex PCR, yet TCRdb's version contains in-frame clones alone and is incomplete. The sample holds approximately 88,000 clones, 65% to 85% seen once. Sequenced material: PBMCs. These receptors all stem from a man younger than 30 in good health and CMV-seronegative.

CDR3 sequence reads: CASSLEVAGDGSQYF. CDR3 sequence (DNA): TGTGCCAGCAGCTTAGAGGTAGCGGGGGACGGATCGCAGTATTTT. The V call is TRBV7-2, the J call TRBJ2-3; 9 bases line up with TRBD2. Germline V lookup: CDR1 SGHTA, CDR2 FQGNSA. This CDR3 has 15 residues. The trim removed 1 base at V and 10 bases at J, leaving 9 bases unmatched.

The rearrangement links TRBV4-1 to TRBJ2-2, with 9 bases fitting TRBD1. The germline gives CDR1 MGHRA, CDR2 YSYEKL. V shed 4 bases, J shed 4 bases, and the junction held 4 bases outside the gene matches. This CDR3 contains 15 residues. This chain's CDR3 is CASSPGQGFTGELFF. The CDR3 DNA reads TGCGCCAGCAGCCCAGGACAGGGGTTCACCGGGGAGCTGTTTTTT.

The chain has TRBV9 and TRBJ2-5; D might be TRBD2 (6 bases). Matching the DNA end better, TRBJ2-7 makes the J call doubtful. Germline values: CDR1 SGDLS, CDR2 YYNGEE. This CDR3 spans 15 amino acids. The CDR3 coding sequence is TGTGCCAGCAGCGCTCTGCTGGGGGGAGACTCCGAGCAGTACTTC. Its protein product is CASSALLGGDSEQYF.

This clone was observed a handful of times. Within the sample, other DNA sequences also encode this same CDR3. This chain joins TRBV5-4 and TRBJ2-7; 11 bases map to TRBD1. Germline V gives CDR1 SGHNT, CDR2 YYREEE (reference sequence). The CDR3 is made up of 16 amino acids. Losses at the gene ends were 4 bases for V and 5 bases for J; bases not matched to a gene: 11. CDR3 amino acids: CASSQKSGTGGDEQYF. CDR3 in DNA: TGTGCCAGCAGCCAAAAGTCTGGGACAGGGGGTGACGAGCAGTACTTC.

The chain combines TRBV5-4 with TRBJ1-5, with 8 bases lining up with TRBD1. CDR3 length equals 16 residues. V shed 6 bases, J shed 3 bases, and the junction held 11 bases outside the gene matches. Germline V gene data show CDR1 as SGHNT and CDR2 as YYREEE (reference sequence). The CDR3 is CASKSTGDLSNQPQHF. The DNA for the CDR3 is TGTGCCAGCAAGTCGACAGGGGACCTCTCCAATCAGCCCCAGCATTTT. The variable domain in full, completed from reference TRBV5-4 and TRBJ1-5, reads ETGVTQSPTHLIKTRGQQVTLRCSSQSGHNTVSWYQQALGQGPQFIFQYYREEENGRGNFPPRFSGLQFPNYSSELNVNALELDDSALYLCASKSTGDLSNQPQHFGDGTRLSIL.

The V call is TRBV7-6, the J call TRBJ2-1, with 15 bases matching TRBD2. Germline assignment: CDR1 SGHVS and CDR2 FNYEAQ. J gave up 8 bases and V 5 bases, and 7 bases lay outside the gene matches. This CDR3 region has 16 residues. The CDR3 DNA sequence: TGTGCCAGCAGCGACCGGACTAGCGGGGGGGCCTATGAGCAGTTCTTC. Protein sequence: CASSDRTSGGAYEQFF.

In its sample, this clone was seen a few times. V usage is TRBV4-1 and J usage is TRBJ2-7; 7 bases match TRBD2. With 2 bases clipped from V and 0 bases from J, the junction kept 16 bases outside the gene matches. CDR3 length: 19 residues. CDR1 MGHRA and CDR2 YSYEKL come from the germline V gene. CDR3 in DNA: TGCGCCAGCAGCCAACACGTCCCTAGGGGAGCGGGGTTCTCCTACGAGCAGTACTTC. Encoded protein: CASSQHVPRGAGFSYEQYF.

The rearrangement uses TRBV5-1 and TRBJ2-3; 9 nucleotides align to TRBD1. After removal of 5 bases from V and 3 bases from J, the junction contained 7 bases not matched to a gene. The CDR3 runs 15 residues. From germline, CDR1 is SGHRS and CDR2 YFSETQ. The CDR3 sequence: CASSDGQGRTDTQYF. CDR3 nucleotide sequence: TGCGCCAGCAGTGACGGACAGGGGAGGACAGATACGCAGTATTTT. Filled out from reference TRBV5-1 and TRBJ2-3, the complete variable domain reads KAGVTQTPRYLIKTRGQQVTLSCSPISGHRSVSWYQQTPGQGLQFLFEYFSETQRNKGNFPGRFSGRQFSNSRSEMNVSTLELGDSALYLCASSDGQGRTDTQYFGPGTRLTVL.

In this sample, this clone turned up a few times. V is TRBV30 and J is TRBJ2-1, with 7 bases identical to TRBD2. The V and J ends lost 3 bases and 12 bases, in that order; junction bases with no gene match: 5. The germline V gene has CDR1 GTSNPN and CDR2 SVGIG (reference sequence). The length of the CDR3 is 11 residues. Here the CDR3 DNA reads TGTGCCTGGAGGCGGGGGTTCGGGCAGTTCTTC. Translated: CAWRRGFGQFF.

This chain joins TRBV11-1 and TRBJ1-2; D is undetermined. Deletions cut 4 bases from V and 7 bases from J, with 10 bases between. Germline CDR1 reads SGHAT; CDR2 reads FQDESV (reference sequence). This CDR3 is built from 12 residues. In DNA, the CDR3 is TGTGCCAGCAGCTCCCTTCGGTCTGGCTACACCTTC. Its translation: CASSSLRSGYTF.

V usage is TRBV5-6 and J usage is TRBJ2-3, with D tentatively TRBD1 (6 bases). V lost 2 bases, J lost 0 bases, and 16 bases lay in between. The CDR3 consists of 17 residues. Germline V CDR1 and CDR2: SGHDT, YYEEEE. CDR3 bases: TGTGCCAGCAGCTTCCTAAACAGGGAGACTAGCACAGATACGCAGTATTTT. Encoded protein: CASSFLNRETSTDTQYF.

The chain carries TRBV5-5 and TRBJ1-5; TRBD1 agrees at 9 bases. From germline, CDR1 is SGHKS and CDR2 YYEKEE (reference sequence). The ends lost 0 bases at V and 6 bases at J; junction bases unmatched: 4. The CDR3 sequence is 15 residues long. CDR3 sequence reads: CASSLGTGDGQPQHF. The CDR3 DNA follows: TGTGCCAGCAGCTTGGGGACAGGGGACGGTCAGCCCCAGCATTTT.

This chain connects TRBV6-1 to TRBJ2-7; weak D call: TRBD2 (5 bases). The CDR3 spans 14 residues. The V and J ends lost 0 bases and 6 bases respectively, with 12 bases between them. Germline values: CDR1 MNHNS, CDR2 SASEGT. DNA for the CDR3: TGTGCCAGCAGTGAAGCGCTGGGAGACATCGAGCAGTACTTC. This codes for CASSEALGDIEQYF.

The chain carries TRBV6-1 and TRBJ2-7, with D tentatively TRBD1 (6 bases). CDR1 is MNHNS and CDR2 is SASEGT in the germline V gene. The CDR3 is 15 amino acids. V gave up 6 bases and J gave up 5 bases, with 20 bases separating them. This CDR3 reads CASRNRDTPVDEQYF. CDR3 nucleotide sequence: TGTGCCAGCAGGAACCGGGACACCCCCGTCGACGAGCAGTACTTC.

The chain recombines TRBV27 with TRBJ1-2; 9 bases line up with TRBD1. The V segment lost 2 bases and the J segment 5 bases; nucleotides outside the gene matches: 9. Germline values: CDR1 MNHEY, CDR2 SMNVEV (reference sequence). This CDR3 contains 16 residues. The CDR3 is CASSLRGTGRGYGYTF. CDR3 coding DNA: TGTGCCAGCAGTTTAAGGGGGACAGGGAGGGGATATGGCTACACCTTC.

The chain uses TRBV5-1 and TRBJ1-2, with TRBD1 matching over 7 bases. Germline V CDR1 and CDR2: SGHRS, YFSETQ. This CDR3 region has 15 residues. V gave up 4 bases and J gave up 5 bases; unmatched junction bases: 11. The CDR3 bases are TGCGCCAGCAGCACCCTCGAAACAGGGGAATATGGCTACACCTTC. Translation gives CASSTLETGEYGYTF.

This chain joins TRBV15 and TRBJ2-1, with D possibly being TRBD2 (7 bases). The V end was cut by 1 base, the J end by 7 bases, with 17 bases between. The length of the CDR3 is 16 residues. From germline, CDR1 is LNHNV and CDR2 YYDKDF (reference sequence). The CDR3: CATSRVGGLSGNEQFF. In DNA form, the CDR3 reads TGTGCCACCAGCAGAGTGGGGGGGCTATCGGGTAATGAGCAGTTCTTC.

This chain connects TRBV7-3 to TRBJ2-5; D remains unclear. The CDR3 is 13 amino acids. Trimming cost V 3 bases and J 3 bases, with 8 bases left between them. In germline, CDR1 is SGHTA, CDR2 FQGTGA. The CDR3 sequence: CASSFGAKETQYF. The CDR3 DNA reads as TGTGCCAGCAGCTTTGGAGCTAAAGAGACCCAGTACTTC. The complete variable domain, with remaining parts taken from reference TRBV7-3 and TRBJ2-5, reads GAGVSQTPSNKVTEKGKYVELRCDPISGHTALYWYRQSLGQGPEFLIYFQGTGAADDSGLPNDRFFAVRPEGSVSTLKIQRTERGDSAVYLCASSFGAKETQYFGPGTRLLVL.

The chain joins TRBV9 to TRBJ1-1; D might be TRBD1 (5 bases). The V gene's germline CDR1 is SGDLS and CDR2 YYNGEE. Trimming removed 3 bases from V and 8 bases from J, with 17 bases in between. The CDR3 covers 14 residues. In DNA, the CDR3 is TGTGCCAGCAGCGCCTGGGGGGGGGTGGCAGAAGCTTTCTTT. It encodes CASSAWGGVAEAFF.

This clone showed up just once. V usage is TRBV29-1 and J usage is TRBJ2-5; a possible D gene is TRBD1 (6 bases). Matching the DNA end better, TRBJ2-7 makes the J call doubtful. The CDR3 length is 13 residues. Germline CDR1 SQVTM, CDR2 ANQGSEA. CDR3 amino acids: CSVGQPPTYEQYF. CDR3 in DNA: TGCAGCGTCGGACAGCCACCTACCTACGAGCAGTACTTC.

This clone occurred a few times. The rearrangement links TRBV5-6 to TRBJ2-3, with TRBD1 matching 12 bases. CDR3 size: 16 residues. Germline V CDR1 and CDR2: SGHDT, YYEEEE. With V trimmed by 1 base and J by 3 bases, 3 bases remained unmatched. The CDR3 region is CASSLKGQGATDTQYF. CDR3 bases: TGTGCCAGCAGCTTGAAGGGACAGGGGGCGACAGATACGCAGTATTTT. Combining the CDR3 with reference TRBV5-6 and TRBJ2-3 gives the whole variable domain DAGVTQSPTHLIKTRGQQVTLRCSPKSGHDTVSWYQQALGQGPQFIFQYYEEEERQRGNFPDRFSGHQFPNYSSELNVNALLLGDSALYLCASSLKGQGATDTQYFGPGTRLTVL.